One T cell receptor beta chain is described in this entry. Its antigen is undetermined. This sample is part of a study of T-cell reconstitution after alpha-beta-depleted transplantation in children. Regarding the study as a whole: In patients about two months after transplant, alpha-beta T cells reportedly arose from several hundred expanded graft clones. A year had passed since transplant, and T-cell counts and diversity by then came mostly from newly produced T cells.

Researchers prepared the TCRbeta library using unique molecular identifiers, the study reports. TCRdb reanalysed the PCR reads using MiXCR and keeps one entry per CDR3 protein. This sample has about 240,000 distinct CDR3 sequences, with roughly 25% found just once. The CDR3 is 16 amino acids. Trimming left V 4 bases short and J 4 bases short, with 15 bases between. From germline, CDR1 is SGHRS and CDR2 YFSETQ. The chain carries TRBV5-1 and TRBJ2-6; TRBD1 is a possible D gene (6 bases). The sequencing here drew on PBMCs, taken before TCRalphabeta/CD19-depleted stem cell transplant. The receptor was derived from a girl aged 2-15 years with Fanconi anemia, due to receive a stem cell transplant. The CDR3 here is CASSLYAGDGANVLTF. CDR3 nucleotide sequence: TGCGCCAGCAGCCTGTATGCAGGGGACGGGGCCAACGTCCTGACTTTC.